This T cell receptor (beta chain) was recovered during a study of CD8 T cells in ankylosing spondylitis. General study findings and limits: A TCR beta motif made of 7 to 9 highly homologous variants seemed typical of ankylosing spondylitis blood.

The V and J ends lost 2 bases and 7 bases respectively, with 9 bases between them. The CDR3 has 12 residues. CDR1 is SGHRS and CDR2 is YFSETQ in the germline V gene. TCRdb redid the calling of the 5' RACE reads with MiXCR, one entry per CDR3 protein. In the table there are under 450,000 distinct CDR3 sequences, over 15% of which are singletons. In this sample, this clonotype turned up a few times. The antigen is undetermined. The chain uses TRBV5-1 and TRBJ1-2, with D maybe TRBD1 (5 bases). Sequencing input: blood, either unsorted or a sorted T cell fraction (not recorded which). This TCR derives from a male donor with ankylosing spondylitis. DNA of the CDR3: TGCGCCAGCAGCTTCGGAGGGACTGGCTACACCTTC. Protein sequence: CASSFGGTGYTF. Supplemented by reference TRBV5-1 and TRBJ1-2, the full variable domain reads KAGVTQTPRYLIKTRGQQVTLSCSPISGHRSVSWYQQTPGQGLQFLFEYFSETQRNKGNFPGRFSGRQFSNSRSEMNVSTLELGDSALYLCASSFGGTGYTFGSGTRLTVV.